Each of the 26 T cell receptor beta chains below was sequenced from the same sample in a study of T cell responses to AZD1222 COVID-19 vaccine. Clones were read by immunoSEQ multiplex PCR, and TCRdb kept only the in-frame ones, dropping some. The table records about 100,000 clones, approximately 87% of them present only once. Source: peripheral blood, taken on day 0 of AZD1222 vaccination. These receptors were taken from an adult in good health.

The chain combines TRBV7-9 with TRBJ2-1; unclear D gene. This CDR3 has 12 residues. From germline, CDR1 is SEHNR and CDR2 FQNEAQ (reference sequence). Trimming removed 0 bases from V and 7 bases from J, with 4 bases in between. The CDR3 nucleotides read TGTGCCAGCAGCTTAGCTCGGAATGAGCAGTTCTTC. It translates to CASSLARNEQFF.

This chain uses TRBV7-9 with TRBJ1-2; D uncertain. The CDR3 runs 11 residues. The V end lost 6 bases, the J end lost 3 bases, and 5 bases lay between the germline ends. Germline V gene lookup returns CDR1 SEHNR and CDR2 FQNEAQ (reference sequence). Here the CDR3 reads CASRSDYGYTF. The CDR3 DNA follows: TGTGCCAGCAGAAGTGACTATGGCTACACCTTC.

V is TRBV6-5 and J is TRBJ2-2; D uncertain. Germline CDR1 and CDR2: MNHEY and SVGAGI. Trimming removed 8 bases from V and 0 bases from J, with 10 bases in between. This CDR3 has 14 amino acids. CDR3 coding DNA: TGTGCCAGCTCGACTCTTACGAACACCGGGGAGCTGTTTTTT. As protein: CASSTLTNTGELFF.

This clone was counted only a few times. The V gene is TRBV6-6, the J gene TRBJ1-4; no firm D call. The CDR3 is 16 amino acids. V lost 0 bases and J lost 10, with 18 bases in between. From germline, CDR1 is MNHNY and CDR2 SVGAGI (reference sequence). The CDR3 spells CASSYSRGSFFGKLFF. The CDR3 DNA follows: TGTGCCAGCAGTTACTCGAGAGGCAGCTTCTTCGGAAAACTGTTTTTT.

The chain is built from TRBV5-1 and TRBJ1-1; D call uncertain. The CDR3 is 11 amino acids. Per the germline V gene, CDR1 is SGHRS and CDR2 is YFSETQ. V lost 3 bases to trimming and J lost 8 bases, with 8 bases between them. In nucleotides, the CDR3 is TGCGCCAGCAGCTCGTTGCAGGAAGCTTTCTTT. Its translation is CASSSLQEAFF.

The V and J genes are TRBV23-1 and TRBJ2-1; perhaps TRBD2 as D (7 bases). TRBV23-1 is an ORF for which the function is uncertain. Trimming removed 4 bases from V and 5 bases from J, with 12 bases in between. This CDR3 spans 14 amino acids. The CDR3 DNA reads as TGCGCCAGCAGTCCGGGGGGCGAGGACAATGAGCAGTTCTTC. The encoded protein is CASSPGGEDNEQFF.

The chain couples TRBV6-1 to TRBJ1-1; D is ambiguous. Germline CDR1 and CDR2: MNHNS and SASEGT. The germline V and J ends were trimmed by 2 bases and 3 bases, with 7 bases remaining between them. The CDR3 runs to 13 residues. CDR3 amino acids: CASSERVDTEAFF. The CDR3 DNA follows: TGTGCCAGCAGTGAAAGGGTGGACACTGAAGCTTTCTTT.

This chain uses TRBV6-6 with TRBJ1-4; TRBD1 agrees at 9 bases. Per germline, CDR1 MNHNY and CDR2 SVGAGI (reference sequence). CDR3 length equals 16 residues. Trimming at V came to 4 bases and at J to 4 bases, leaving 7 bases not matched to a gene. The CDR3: CASSSDRGMFNEKLFF. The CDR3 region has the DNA TGTGCCAGCAGTTCGGACAGGGGAATGTTTAATGAAAAACTGTTTTTT.

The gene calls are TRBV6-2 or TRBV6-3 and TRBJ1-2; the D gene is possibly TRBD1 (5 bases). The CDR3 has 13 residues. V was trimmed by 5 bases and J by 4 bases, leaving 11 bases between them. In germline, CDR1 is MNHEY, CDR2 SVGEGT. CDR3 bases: TGTGCCAGCAGTCCCCTCGGGACCTATGGCTACACCTTC. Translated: CASSPLGTYGYTF.

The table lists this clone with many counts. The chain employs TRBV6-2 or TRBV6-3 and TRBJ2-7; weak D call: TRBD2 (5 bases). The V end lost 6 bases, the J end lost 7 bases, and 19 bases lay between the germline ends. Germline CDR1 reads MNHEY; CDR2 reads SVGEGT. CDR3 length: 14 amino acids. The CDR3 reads CASRPGGLAPEQYF. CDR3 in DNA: TGTGCCAGCAGACCTGGAGGACTGGCTCCAGAGCAGTACTTC.

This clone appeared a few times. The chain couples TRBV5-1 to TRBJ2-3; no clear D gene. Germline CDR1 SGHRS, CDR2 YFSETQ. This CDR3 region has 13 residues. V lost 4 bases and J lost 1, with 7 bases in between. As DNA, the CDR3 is TGCGCCAGCAGCCTCCATGGCACAGATACGCAGTATTTT. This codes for CASSLHGTDTQYF.

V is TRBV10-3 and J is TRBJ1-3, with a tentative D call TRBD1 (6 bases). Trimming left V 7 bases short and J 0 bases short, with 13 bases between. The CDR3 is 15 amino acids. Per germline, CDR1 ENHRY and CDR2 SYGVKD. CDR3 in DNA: TGTGCCATCACTCAGGACAGAGTCTCTGGAAACACCATATATTTT. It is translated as CAITQDRVSGNTIYF.

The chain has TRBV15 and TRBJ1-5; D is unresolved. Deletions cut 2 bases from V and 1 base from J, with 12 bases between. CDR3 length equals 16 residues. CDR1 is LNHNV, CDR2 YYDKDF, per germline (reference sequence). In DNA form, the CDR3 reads TGTGCCACCAGCAGAATACCGCGGGAAAGCAATCAGCCCCAGCATTTT. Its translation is CATSRIPRESNQPQHF. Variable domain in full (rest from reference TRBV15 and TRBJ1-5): DAMVIQNPRYQVTQFGKPVTLSCSQTLNHNVMYWYQQKSSQAPKLLFHYYDKDFNNEADTPDNFQSRRPNTSFCFLDIRSPGLGDTAMYLCATSRIPRESNQPQHFGDGTRLSIL.

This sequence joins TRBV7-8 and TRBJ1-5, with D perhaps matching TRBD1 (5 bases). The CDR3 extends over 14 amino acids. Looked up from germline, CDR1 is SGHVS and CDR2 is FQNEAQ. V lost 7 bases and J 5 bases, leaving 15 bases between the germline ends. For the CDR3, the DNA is TGTGCCAGCACTGGGGGAGACAGTCATCAGCCCCAGCATTTT. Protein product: CASTGGDSHQPQHF.

CDR3 DNA sequence: TGTGCCAGCTCACTACAGGGGGCGCCGGACGAGCAGTACTTC. It encodes CASSLQGAPDEQYF. The chain combines TRBV18 with TRBJ2-7; 9 nucleotides match TRBD1. The trim removed 4 bases at V and 5 bases at J, leaving 6 bases unmatched. There are 14 residues in the CDR3. The germline V gene has CDR1 KGHSH and CDR2 LQKENI. Supplemented by reference TRBV18 and TRBJ2-7, the full variable domain reads NAGVMQNPRHLVRRRGQEARLRCSPMKGHSHVYWYRQLPEEGLKFMVYLQKENIIDESGMPKERFSAEFPKEGPSILRIQQVVRGDSAAYFCASSLQGAPDEQYFGPGTRLTVT.

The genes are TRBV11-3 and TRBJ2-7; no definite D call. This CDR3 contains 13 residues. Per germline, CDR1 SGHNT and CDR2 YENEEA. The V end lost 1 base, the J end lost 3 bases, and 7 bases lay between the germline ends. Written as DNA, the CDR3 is TGTGCCAGCAGCTTAGCCCCCGACTACGAGCAGTACTTC. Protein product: CASSLAPDYEQYF.

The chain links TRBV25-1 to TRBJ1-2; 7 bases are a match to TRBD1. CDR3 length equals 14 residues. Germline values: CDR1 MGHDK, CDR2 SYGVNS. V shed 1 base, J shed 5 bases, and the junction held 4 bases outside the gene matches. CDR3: CASSELDRAYGYTF. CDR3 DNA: TGTGCCAGCAGTGAATTAGACAGGGCTTATGGCTACACCTTC.

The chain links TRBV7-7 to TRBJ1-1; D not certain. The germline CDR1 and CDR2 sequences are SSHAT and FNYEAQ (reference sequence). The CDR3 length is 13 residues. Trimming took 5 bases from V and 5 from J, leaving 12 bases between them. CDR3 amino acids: CASSLSARTEAFF. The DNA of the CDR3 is TGTGCCAGCAGCCTATCGGCACGGACTGAAGCTTTCTTT.

Here the CDR3 reads CASSIAPSGTSGSSYEQYF. In DNA form, the CDR3 reads TGTGCCAGTAGTATAGCGCCTTCCGGGACTAGCGGGAGCTCCTACGAGCAGTACTTC. The chain has TRBV19 and TRBJ2-7, with 14 positions matching TRBD2. Per the germline V gene, CDR1 is LNHDA and CDR2 is SQIVND (reference sequence). V trimming: 1 base; J trimming: 0 bases; junction bases outside the gene matches: 8. The CDR3 has 19 amino acids.

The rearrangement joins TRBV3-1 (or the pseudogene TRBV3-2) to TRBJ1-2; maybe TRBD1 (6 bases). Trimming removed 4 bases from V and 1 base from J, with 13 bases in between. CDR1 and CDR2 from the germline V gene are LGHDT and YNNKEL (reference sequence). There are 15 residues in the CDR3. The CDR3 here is CASSPNLQGNYGYTF. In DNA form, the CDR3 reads TGTGCCAGCAGCCCAAATTTACAGGGTAACTATGGCTACACCTTC.

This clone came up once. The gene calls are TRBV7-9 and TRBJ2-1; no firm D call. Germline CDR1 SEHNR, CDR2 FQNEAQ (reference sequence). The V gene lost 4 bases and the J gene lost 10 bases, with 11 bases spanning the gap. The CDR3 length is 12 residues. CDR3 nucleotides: TGTGCCAGCAGCTCCAATGAGCGCGAGCAGTTCTTC. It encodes CASSSNEREQFF.

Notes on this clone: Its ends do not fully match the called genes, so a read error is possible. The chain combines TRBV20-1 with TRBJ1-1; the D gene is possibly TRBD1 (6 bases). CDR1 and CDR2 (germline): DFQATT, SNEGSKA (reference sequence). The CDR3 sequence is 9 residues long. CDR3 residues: CSLPTTGSF. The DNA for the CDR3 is TGCAGCCTTCCCACCACAGGGTCATTT.

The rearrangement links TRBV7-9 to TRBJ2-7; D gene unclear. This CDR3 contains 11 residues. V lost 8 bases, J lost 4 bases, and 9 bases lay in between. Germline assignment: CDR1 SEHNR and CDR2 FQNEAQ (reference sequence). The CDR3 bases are TGTGCCAGCGGGCCCTTTTACGAGCAGTACTTC. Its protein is CASGPFYEQYF.

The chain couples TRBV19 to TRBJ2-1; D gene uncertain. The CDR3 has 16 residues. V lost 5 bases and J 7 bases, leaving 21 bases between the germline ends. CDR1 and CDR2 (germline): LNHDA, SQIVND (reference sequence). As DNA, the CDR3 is TGTGCCAGTAGTCTTGACTGGGTTCGTCAGGCTAATGAGCAGTTCTTC. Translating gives CASSLDWVRQANEQFF.

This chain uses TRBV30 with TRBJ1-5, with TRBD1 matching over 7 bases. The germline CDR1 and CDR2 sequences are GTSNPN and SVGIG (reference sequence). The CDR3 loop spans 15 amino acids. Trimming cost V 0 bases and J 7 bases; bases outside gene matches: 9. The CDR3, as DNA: TGTGCCTGGAGTGTCGGGGGCAGGGGGTTACAGCCCCAGCATTTT. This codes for CAWSVGGRGLQPQHF.

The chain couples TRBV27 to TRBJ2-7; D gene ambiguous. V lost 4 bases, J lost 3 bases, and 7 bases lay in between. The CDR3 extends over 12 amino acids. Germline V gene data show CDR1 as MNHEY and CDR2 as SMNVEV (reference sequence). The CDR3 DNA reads TGTGCCAGCAGTTCCCAGAACTACGAGCAGTACTTC. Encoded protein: CASSSQNYEQYF.